A selection of T cell receptor beta chains follows, all from one sample in a study of neurological immune-mediated disorders. TCRdb fed the 5' RACE reads into MiXCR, producing one record per CDR3 protein. The repertoire includes roughly 98,000 distinct CDR3 sequences, around 14% of them detected once, and around 4.5% sits in the top ten. Sequencing input: PBMCs. Receptors were obtained from a female donor with HTLV-1-associated myelopathy (HAM/TSP). Each CDR3 is given with its conserved first and last residue. Fields, in order: J gene, V gene, clone size, D gene, CDR3 protein, CDR3 DNA. A D gene is named only where the DNA matches it firmly. Size is omitted from some rows. Given values are once, few, many or a class for expanded clones.

j_gene: TRBJ1-2
v_gene: TRBV30
abundance: few
d_gene: NA
CDR3aa: CAWSNEGGTHGYTF
CDR3nt: TGTGCCTGGAGTAACGAAGGGGGGACCCATGGCTACACCTTC

j_gene: TRBJ2-5
v_gene: TRBV6-1
abundance: many
d_gene: TRBD2
CDR3aa: CASSAGVAGQETQYF
CDR3nt: TGTGCCAGCAGTGCGGGGGTAGCGGGGCAAGAGACCCAGTACTTC

j_gene: TRBJ2-3
v_gene: TRBV11-1
abundance: many
d_gene: TRBD2
CDR3aa: CASSLGTSVADTQYF
CDR3nt: TGTGCCAGCAGCTTAGGGACTAGTGTGGCAGATACGCAGTATTTT

j_gene: TRBJ2-3
v_gene: TRBV3-1
abundance: many
d_gene: NA
CDR3aa: CASSQGGTDTQYF
CDR3nt: TGTGCCAGCAGCCAAGGAGGCACAGATACGCAGTATTTT

j_gene: TRBJ2-7
v_gene: TRBV12-3/TRBV12-4
abundance: many
d_gene: NA
CDR3aa: CASSPGGREQYF
CDR3nt: TGTGCCAGCAGTCCCGGGGGGCGCGAGCAGTACTTC

j_gene: TRBJ2-2
v_gene: TRBV24-1
abundance: many
d_gene: TRBD1
CDR3aa: CATNDRGTGELFF
CDR3nt: TGTGCCACCAACGACAGGGGAACCGGGGAGCTGTTTTTT

j_gene: TRBJ2-1
v_gene: TRBV14
abundance: NA
d_gene: TRBD2
CDR3aa: CASSPSGDYWDEQFF
CDR3nt: TGTGCCAGCAGCCCCTCCGGGGACTACTGGGATGAGCAGTTCTTC

j_gene: TRBJ1-1
v_gene: TRBV29-1
abundance: many
d_gene: NA
CDR3aa: CSVGIGPTEAFF
CDR3nt: TGCAGCGTAGGAATTGGGCCCACTGAAGCTTTCTTT

j_gene: TRBJ2-1
v_gene: TRBV20-1
abundance: many
d_gene: NA
CDR3aa: CSAVGGGDGGRYSEQFF
CDR3nt: TGCAGTGCTGTAGGGGGCGGTGACGGGGGGCGGTATAGTGAGCAGTTCTTC

j_gene: TRBJ2-3
v_gene: TRBV5-1
abundance: many
d_gene: NA
CDR3aa: CASSDRTDRYF
CDR3nt: TGCGCCAGCAGCGACAGGACCGACCGATATTTT

j_gene: TRBJ2-1
v_gene: TRBV18
abundance: many
d_gene: TRBD2
CDR3aa: CASSPGTSGRANEQFF
CDR3nt: TGTGCCAGCTCACCAGGGACTAGCGGGAGGGCCAATGAGCAGTTCTTC

j_gene: TRBJ2-4
v_gene: TRBV5-1
abundance: many
d_gene: NA
CDR3aa: CASSYGHNPAKNIQYF
CDR3nt: TGCGCCAGCAGCTACGGTCACAACCCGGCCAAAAACATTCAGTACTTC

j_gene: TRBJ1-2
v_gene: TRBV29-1
abundance: many
d_gene: NA
CDR3aa: CSVASTQGGGYTF
CDR3nt: TGCAGCGTCGCCTCCACCCAAGGGGGTGGCTACACCTTC

j_gene: TRBJ2-7
v_gene: TRBV5-1
abundance: many
d_gene: TRBD2
CDR3aa: CASSLASGGDYEQYF
CDR3nt: TGCGCCAGCAGCTTGGCTAGCGGGGGGGACTACGAGCAGTACTTC